A few counts support the clone carrying this T cell receptor beta chain. This CDR3 region has 13 residues. Germline CDR1 is LNHDA and CDR2 is SQIVND (reference sequence). Trimming stripped 11 bases from V and 5 bases from J, with 16 bases between. The data derive from a study of blood T cell repertoires in COVID-19. About the research overall: Donors in the United States, Italy and Spain gave samples during acute or convalescent COVID-19. PBMCs, B-cell-depleted T cells, or T cells provided the cDNA or gDNA that made up the material.

Source study methods: Reference gene primers were amplified, and this amplification served to estimate nucleated cell counts. The method was immunoSEQ multiplex PCR; TCRdb's version includes in-frame clones alone and lacks a portion of them. The V and J calls and clone size come from that table; D and trimming were worked out from the DNA. The sample carries over 50,000 clones, roughly 72% recorded once. Seattle patient enrollment occurred during active infection, with longitudinal follow-up thereafter. The chain has TRBV19 and TRBJ1-5, with D unclear. The sample taken for sequencing was peripheral blood. The TCR comes from a woman aged 70-85 years with COVID-19, enrolled during active disease. DNA of the CDR3: TGTGCCTCGGGGAAGGTCGTGGATCAGCCCCAGCATTTT. Its translation: CASGKVVDQPQHF.